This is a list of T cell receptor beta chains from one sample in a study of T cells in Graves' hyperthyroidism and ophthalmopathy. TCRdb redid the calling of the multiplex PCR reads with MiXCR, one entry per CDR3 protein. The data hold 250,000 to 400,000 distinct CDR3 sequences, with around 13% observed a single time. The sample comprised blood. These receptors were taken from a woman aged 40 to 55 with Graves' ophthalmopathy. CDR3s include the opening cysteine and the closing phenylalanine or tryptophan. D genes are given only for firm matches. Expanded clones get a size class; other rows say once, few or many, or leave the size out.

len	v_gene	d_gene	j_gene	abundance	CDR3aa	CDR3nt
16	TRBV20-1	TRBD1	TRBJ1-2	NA	CSATITGTGSNYGYTF	TGCAGTGCTACAATAACCGGGACAGGGTCTAACTATGGCTACACCTTC
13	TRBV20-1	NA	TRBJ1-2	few	CSAPRGRDYGYTF	TGCAGTGCTCCCCGGGGGCGCGACTATGGCTACACCTTC
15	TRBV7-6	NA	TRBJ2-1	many	CASSSGYSSYNEQFF	TGTGCCAGCAGCTCCGGGTATAGCTCTTACAATGAGCAGTTCTTC
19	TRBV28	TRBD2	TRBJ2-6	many	CASSSGLDELPSGANVLTF	TGTGCCAGCAGTTCCGGACTAGATGAGCTTCCCTCTGGGGCCAACGTCCTGACTTTC
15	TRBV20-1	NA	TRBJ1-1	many	CSARPGPGGRAEAFF	TGCAGTGCTAGACCAGGGCCGGGGGGGAGGGCTGAAGCTTTCTTT
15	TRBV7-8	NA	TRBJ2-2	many	CASTTGGVVTGELFF	TGTGCCAGCACAACCGGCGGGGTTGTGACCGGGGAGCTGTTTTTT
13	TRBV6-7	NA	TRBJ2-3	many	CASSYSKADTQYF	TGTGCCAGCAGTTACTCGAAGGCAGATACGCAGTATTTT
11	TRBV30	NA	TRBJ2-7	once	CAWRTGFEQYF	TGTGCCTGGAGGACAGGATTCGAGCAGTACTTC
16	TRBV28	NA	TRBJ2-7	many	CASRPTGKPRGDEQYF	TGTGCCAGCAGGCCGACAGGGAAACCCCGGGGGGACGAGCAGTACTTC
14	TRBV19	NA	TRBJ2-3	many	CASSIGDPADTQYF	TGTGCCAGTAGTATAGGCGACCCAGCGGATACGCAGTATTTT
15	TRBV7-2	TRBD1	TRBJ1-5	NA	CASSPGTGKNQPQHF	TGTGCCAGCAGCCCCGGGACAGGGAAAAATCAGCCCCAGCATTTT
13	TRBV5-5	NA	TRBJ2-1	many	CASSEGPFGEQFF	TGTGCCAGCAGTGAGGGACCCTTCGGGGAGCAGTTCTTC
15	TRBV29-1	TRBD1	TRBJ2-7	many	CSVAYRDRAAHEQYF	TGCAGCGTTGCCTACCGGGACAGGGCGGCCCACGAGCAGTACTTC
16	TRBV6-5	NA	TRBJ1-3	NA	CASSYSKRGSGNTIYF	TGTGCCAGCAGTTACTCGAAGCGAGGGTCAGGAAACACCATATATTTT
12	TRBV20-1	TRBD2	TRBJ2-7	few	CSAQRRGNEQYF	TGCAGTGCCCAACGGCGGGGGAACGAGCAGTACTTC
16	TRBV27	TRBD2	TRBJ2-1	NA	CASSSLAGPTYNEQFF	TGTGCCAGCAGTTCGCTAGCGGGACCCACGTACAATGAGCAGTTCTTC
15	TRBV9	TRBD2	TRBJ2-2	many	CASSEGGIGAGELFF	TGTGCCAGCAGCGAGGGAGGGATAGGTGCCGGGGAGCTGTTTTTT
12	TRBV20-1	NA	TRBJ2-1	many	CSASRDTNEQFF	TGCAGTGCTAGCCGGGACACGAATGAGCAGTTCTTC
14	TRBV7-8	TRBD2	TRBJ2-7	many	CASSLTGLAYEQYF	TGTGCCAGCAGCTTAACCGGACTAGCCTACGAGCAGTACTTC
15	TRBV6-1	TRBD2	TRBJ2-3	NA	CASRTLAGGTDTQYF	TGTGCCAGCAGAACGCTAGCGGGAGGCACAGATACGCAGTATTTT